These T cell receptor beta chains were read from a single sample in a study of shared clonotypes between healthy human individuals. The table came from immunoSEQ multiplex PCR; TCRdb's copy has only in-frame clones and leaves some out. The repertoire holds a few hundred thousand clones, with less than 98% as singletons. Sequencing was done on a sample of naive CD4+ T cells sorted from blood. The receptors here all came from a woman younger than 45 in good health. CDR3s include the opening cysteine and the closing phenylalanine or tryptophan. The order of the fields is D gene, J gene, V gene, clone size, CDR3 DNA, CDR3 protein. A D gene is named only where the DNA matches it firmly. Only part of the rows carry a size: once, few, many, or a class if the clone is expanded.

TRBD1 | TRBJ2-2 | TRBV10-3 | NA | TGTGCCACTACAGGGGGATTGAACACCGGGGAGCTGTTTTTT | CATTGGLNTGELFF
NA | TRBJ2-3 | TRBV5-1 | NA | TGCGCCAGCAGCTTGGCACAAGGGGTTTTAACAGATACGCAGTATTTT | CASSLAQGVLTDTQYF
TRBD1 | TRBJ1-2 | TRBV6-6 | NA | TGTGCCAGCAGTTATGGGGGGACAGGCGACTATGGCTACACCTTC | CASSYGGTGDYGYTF
NA | TRBJ1-2 | TRBV18 | once | TGTGCCAGCTCACCTTCGGAGGATCACTATGGCTACACCTTC | CASSPSEDHYGYTF
NA | TRBJ1-2 | TRBV2 | NA | TGTGCCAGCAGTGGACGGGGCGACTATGGCTACACCTTC | CASSGRGDYGYTF
NA | TRBJ2-2 | TRBV18 | once | TGTGCCAGCTCACCACGACAAGTAACCGGGGAGCTGTTTTTT | CASSPRQVTGELFF
TRBD1 | TRBJ1-1 | TRBV10-3 | NA | TGTGCCTCAAGAGGAACCGGGACAGTGAACACTGAAGCTTTCTTT | CASRGTGTVNTEAFF
NA | TRBJ2-7 | TRBV29-1 | NA | TGCAGCGTTGCCGGGTCGGTTGGACGCGAGCAGTACTTC | CSVAGSVGREQYF
NA | TRBJ1-5 | TRBV6-4 | NA | TGTGCCAGCAGTGACTCGATGTTGGGACGGCAGGTAAGTAGCAATCAGCCCCAGCATTTT | CASSDSMLGRQVSSNQPQHF
NA | TRBJ2-6 | TRBV5-1 | NA | TGCGCCAGCAGCCCAAACAAGCTGGACAGATTTTTCTCTGGGGCCAACGTCCTGACTTTC | CASSPNKLDRFFSGANVLTF
NA | TRBJ2-5 | TRBV28 | NA | TGTGCCAGCAGTTTAGTCTCTCAAGAGACCCAGTACTTC | CASSLVSQETQYF